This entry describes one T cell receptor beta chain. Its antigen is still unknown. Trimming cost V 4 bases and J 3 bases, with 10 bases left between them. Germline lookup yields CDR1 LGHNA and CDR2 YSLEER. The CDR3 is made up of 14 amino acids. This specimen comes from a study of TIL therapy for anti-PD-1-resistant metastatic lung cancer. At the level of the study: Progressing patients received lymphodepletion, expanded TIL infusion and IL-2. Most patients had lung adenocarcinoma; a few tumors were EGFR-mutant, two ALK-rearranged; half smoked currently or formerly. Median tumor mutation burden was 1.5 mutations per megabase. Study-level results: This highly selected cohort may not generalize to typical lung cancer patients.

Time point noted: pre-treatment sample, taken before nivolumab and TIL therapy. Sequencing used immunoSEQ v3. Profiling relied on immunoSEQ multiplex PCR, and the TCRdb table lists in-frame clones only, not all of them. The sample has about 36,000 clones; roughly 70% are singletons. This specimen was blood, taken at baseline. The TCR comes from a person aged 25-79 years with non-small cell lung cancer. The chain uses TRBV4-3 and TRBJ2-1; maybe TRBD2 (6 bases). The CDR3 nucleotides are TGCGCCAGCAGCCCCGGGAGTCGCTACAATGAGCAGTTCTTC. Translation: CASSPGSRYNEQFF.